This is a list of T cell receptor beta chains from one sample in a study of blood T cell repertoires in COVID-19. Profiled with immunoSEQ multiplex PCR; TCRdb holds only in-frame clones, not every one. The sample shows 300,000 to 400,000 clones, 80% to 90% of them seen only once. The sample consisted of PBMCs or T cells enriched from blood (not recorded which). These receptors were collected from a woman between 40 and 55 years old with acute COVID-19. Each CDR3 is given with its conserved first and last residue. A D gene is named only where the DNA matches it firmly. Expanded clones get a size class; other rows say once, few or many, or leave the size out.

cdr3_length d_call j_call clone_size v_call cdr3_nt cdr3_aa
13 . TRBJ2-7 . TRBV11-2 TGTGCCAGCAGCTTAGATAATAACTACGAGCAGTACTTC CASSLDNNYEQYF
13 . TRBJ1-2 . TRBV7-2 TGTGCCAGCAGCCCCACAGGAACCGGGGGCTACACCTTC CASSPTGTGGYTF
11 . TRBJ1-2 . TRBV7-9 TGTGCCAGCAGCCGGGGAGTCAGCTACACCTTC CASSRGVSYTF
17 TRBD1 TRBJ1-1 . TRBV7-6 TGTGCCAGCAGCTTAGCGGGACAGGGGAATGGGGCGACTGAAGCTTTCTTT CASSLAGQGNGATEAFF
18 TRBD2 TRBJ2-7 . TRBV7-2 TGTGCCAGCAGCTCTTGGAGACTAGCGGGGGGTAGCTCCTACGAGCAGTACTTC CASSSWRLAGGSSYEQYF
12 . TRBJ1-1 . TRBV5-6 TGTGCCAGCAGCTTGTGGACAACCGAAGCTTTCTTT CASSLWTTEAFF
13 . TRBJ1-4 . TRBV7-2 TGTGCCAGCAGCTTCTCTTCGGGGGGGAAACTGTTTTTT CASSFSSGGKLFF
16 . TRBJ2-5 . TRBV6-5 TGTGCCAGCAGTTACTCGTCAGGGTGGGGCCAAGAGACCCAGTACTTC CASSYSSGWGQETQYF
14 . TRBJ2-3 . TRBV4-1 TGCGCCAGCAGACTCGGACTTCCCACAGATACGCAGTATTTT CASRLGLPTDTQYF
16 . TRBJ1-1 once TRBV9 TGTGCCAGCAGCGCCTCTACAGGGTTGAAGAACACTGAAGCTTTCTTT CASSASTGLKNTEAFF
16 . TRBJ2-1 . TRBV3-1/TRBV3-2 TGTGCCAGCAGCCAAGTTCTTCTCTCCGGGATCGATGAGCAGTTCTTC CASSQVLLSGIDEQFF
13 . TRBJ1-1 . TRBV28 TGTGCCAGCAGCCCGTCCTTGAACACTGAAGCTTTCTTT CASSPSLNTEAFF
15 TRBD1 TRBJ1-1 . TRBV11-2 TGTGCCAGCAGCCTACAGGGGACAGTTAAACCTGAAGCTTTCTTT CASSLQGTVKPEAFF
16 TRBD1 TRBJ2-1 . TRBV4-1 TGCGCCAGCAGCCAAGATTCGGGACAGAGGTACAATGAGCAGTTCTTC CASSQDSGQRYNEQFF
15 . TRBJ1-4 . TRBV7-2 TGTGCCAGCAGCTTAGGCGGTTCAACTAATGAAAAACTGTTTTTT CASSLGGSTNEKLFF
15 . TRBJ2-7 . TRBV6-2/TRBV6-3 TGTGCCAGCAGTTTTGGGCGAAGGGGTAGCCACGAGCAGTACTTC CASSFGRRGSHEQYF
13 . TRBJ1-2 . TRBV12-3/TRBV12-4 TGTGCCAGCAATCTAGGGGTAGGGTATGGCTACACCTTC CASNLGVGYGYTF
14 . TRBJ1-4 . TRBV5-6 TGTGCCAGCAGCCGGGGTGTAGCTAATGAAAAACTGTTTTTT CASSRGVANEKLFF
17 TRBD2 TRBJ2-1 . TRBV15 TGTGCCACCAGCCCCCTCCCGGGACTAGCGGGAGGGAATGAGCAGTTCTTC CATSPLPGLAGGNEQFF
13 . TRBJ1-1 . TRBV19 TGTGCCAGTAGTACCCCAGGGTTTGGTGAAGCTTTCTTT CASSTPGFGEAFF